This TCR beta chain was sequenced during a study of blood T cell repertoires in COVID-19. At the level of the study: The analysed material was cDNA or gDNA that came from T cells, B-cell-depleted T cells, or PBMCs.

Trimming left V 5 bases short and J 4 bases short, with 12 bases between. There are 14 residues in the CDR3. Per germline, CDR1 SEHNR and CDR2 FQNEAQ (reference sequence). The method was immunoSEQ multiplex PCR; TCRdb's version includes in-frame clones alone and lacks a portion of them. The sample has some 300,000 clones, about 89% seen once. The receptor's source is a woman in her thirties or forties who had recovered from COVID-19. Sequencing input: PBMCs or T cells enriched from blood (not recorded which). The chain carries TRBV7-9 and TRBJ2-1, with TRBD1 as a possible D gene (6 bases). The CDR3 region is CASSPEGVYNEQFF. CDR3 in DNA: TGTGCCAGCAGCCCCGAGGGGGTTTACAATGAGCAGTTCTTC.